The 10 T cell receptor beta chains below were found in one sample sequenced in a study of blood T cell repertoires in COVID-19 (dated by TCRdb to about 2020). The library was made by the immunoSEQ multiplex PCR assay. TCRdb's version of the immuneACCESS table is confined to in-frame rearrangements and falls short of the full clone set. An unresolved V gene accounts for under half of the shortfall where checked; the remainder is of unknown origin. Within this sample are fewer than 700,000 clones, with around 90% of them counted one time only. The ten largest account for roughly 7.3% of the sample. The sequenced sample was peripheral blood. Receptor source: a woman between 45 and 60 years old with COVID-19, enrolled during active disease.

V is TRBV7-9 and J is TRBJ1-4; 7 nucleotides align to TRBD1. This CDR3 spans 18 amino acids. Germline V CDR1 and CDR2: SEHNR, FQNEAQ (reference sequence). Trimming cost V 2 bases and J 2 bases; bases outside gene matches: 11. The CDR3 DNA sequence: TGTGCCAGCAGCTTATTAACCCAGGGGGGAATGACTAATGAAAAACTGTTTTTT. It translates to CASSLLTQGGMTNEKLFF.

The chain joins TRBV7-6 to TRBJ1-5; no reliable D call. The CDR3 covers 13 residues. Germline V lookup: CDR1 SGHVS, CDR2 FNYEAQ. V was clipped by 1 base and J by 4 bases, with 5 bases between them. The CDR3 DNA sequence: TGTGCCAGCAGCTTAGGGACTAATCAGCCCCAGCATTTT. This codes for CASSLGTNQPQHF.

V gene TRBV5-1 combines with J gene TRBJ2-2; D is possibly TRBD1 (5 bases). The CDR3 is 14 residues long. V was trimmed by 4 bases and J by 2 bases, leaving 9 bases between them. The V gene's germline CDR1 is SGHRS and CDR2 YFSETQ. As DNA, the CDR3 is TGCGCCAGCAGCCAGGGCCAAAACACCGGGGAGCTGTTTTTT. Its translation: CASSQGQNTGELFF.

Regarding this clone: One end of the junction varies from germline; a read error may be responsible. The chain combines TRBV13 with TRBJ2-3; 11 bases match TRBD1. Germline V CDR1 and CDR2: PRHDT, FYEKMQ (reference sequence). The CDR3 runs 16 residues. DNA for the CDR3: TGTGCCCGCAGCGAGGGGGGGACAGGGGGTCCAGATACGCAGTATTTT. Amino acid sequence: CARSEGGTGGPDTQYF.

This chain joins TRBV6-5 and TRBJ1-5; weak D call: TRBD1 (5 bases). The CDR3 totals 15 residues. The germline V gene has CDR1 MNHEY and CDR2 SVGAGI. V lost 0 bases to trimming and J lost 3 bases, with 9 bases between them. The CDR3 nucleotides are TGTGCCAGCAGTTACTCACCAGGGCCCAATCAGCCCCAGCATTTT. Translating it yields CASSYSPGPNQPQHF.

The chain is built from TRBV6-1 and TRBJ1-1, with D possibly matching TRBD1 (5 bases). Trimming removed 2 bases at V and 5 bases at J, with 18 bases between. CDR1 and CDR2 from the germline V gene are MNHNS and SASEGT. The CDR3 has 16 amino acids. CDR3 bases: TGTGCCAGCAGTGAATCCGCAGGGTTACCCGGGACTGAAGCTTTCTTT. Its translation is CASSESAGLPGTEAFF.

This chain uses TRBV2 with TRBJ1-1; TRBD1 is a possible D gene (5 bases). The CDR3 spans 13 residues. From germline, CDR1 is SNHLY and CDR2 FYNNEI. Trimming pared 4 bases from V and 9 bases from J, leaving 15 bases between. The CDR3 DNA sequence: TGTGCCAGCAGTGTGAGTGTGCGACAGCAAGCTTTCTTT. Translating it yields CASSVSVRQQAFF.

The rearrangement uses TRBV10-3 and TRBJ1-1, with 11 bases matching TRBD1. Losses at the gene ends were 7 bases for V and 0 bases for J; bases not matched to a gene: 7. CDR3 length equals 16 residues. Per the germline V gene, CDR1 is ENHRY and CDR2 is SYGVKD. As DNA, the CDR3 is TGTGCCATCAACCCCGGGACAGGGGGACTGAACACTGAAGCTTTCTTT. This gives the protein CAINPGTGGLNTEAFF.

This rearrangement joins TRBV30 to TRBJ1-4; 9 bases agree with TRBD1. CDR1 and CDR2 (germline): GTSNPN, SVGIG (reference sequence). This CDR3 spans 14 amino acids. Losses at the gene ends were 4 bases for V and 8 bases for J; bases not matched to a gene: 8. The CDR3 DNA is TGTGCCTGGACCCCTAACAGGGGGCGCGAAAAACTGTTTTTT. Translating it yields CAWTPNRGREKLFF.

V gene TRBV27 combines with J gene TRBJ2-3; tentatively, D is TRBD1 (6 bases). CDR3 length equals 14 residues. The ends were cut back, 4 bases at V and 3 bases at J, with 11 bases in the middle. In germline, CDR1 is MNHEY, CDR2 SMNVEV (reference sequence). The CDR3 coding sequence is TGTGCCAGCAGTTCTTGGACAGAAACAGATACGCAGTATTTT. Protein sequence: CASSSWTETDTQYF.